This is a list of T cell receptor beta chains from one sample in a study of T cell responses to AZD1222 COVID-19 vaccine. The data were produced by immunoSEQ multiplex PCR, yet TCRdb's version contains in-frame clones alone and is incomplete. The sample includes tens of thousands of clones, about 85% of them seen just once. The sequenced sample was peripheral blood, obtained on day 0 of AZD1222 vaccination. The receptors originated from an adult in good health. CDR3s include the opening cysteine and the closing phenylalanine or tryptophan. A D gene is named only where the DNA matches it firmly. Part of the rows lack a size; the others show once, few, many or a class for expanded clones.

TRBV27,.,TRBJ1-6,.,16,TGTGCCAGCAGTTCGAGGGCGAGCTCCTATAATTCACCCCTCCACTTT,CASSSRASSYNSPLHF
TRBV9,.,TRBJ1-2,.,15,TGTGCCAGCAGCCCAACGGGACTCCTAGGGGATGGCTACACCTTC,CASSPTGLLGDGYTF
TRBV11-2,TRBD2,TRBJ2-1,.,18,TGTGCCAGCAGCCCCCGACCGGGACTAGCGGGGGTCGTCAATGAGCAGTTCTTC,CASSPRPGLAGVVNEQFF
TRBV6-2/TRBV6-3,.,TRBJ2-7,few,13,TGTGCCAGCAGTTACTCGCCGATGGGGGAGCAGTACTTC,CASSYSPMGEQYF
TRBV5-1,.,TRBJ1-2,.,13,TGCGCCAGCAGCTTGACCGAAGCGTATGGCTACACCTTC,CASSLTEAYGYTF
TRBV4-1,.,TRBJ1-5,once,16,TGCGCCAGCAGCCAAGATCTGCTTGGATACAATCAGCCCCAGCATTTT,CASSQDLLGYNQPQHF
TRBV10-3,.,TRBJ1-1,once,20,TGTGCCATCAGTACTGGGGCGGGACGGCCTATGCGAGGTTTAGGCACTGAAGCTTTCTTT,CAISTGAGRPMRGLGTEAFF
TRBV5-1,.,TRBJ1-3,once,15,TGCGCCAGCAGCTTGAATGGGATCTCTGGAAACACCATATATTTT,CASSLNGISGNTIYF
TRBV7-3,TRBD1,TRBJ2-1,.,16,TGTGCCAGCAGCGCCACAACAGGGGCCTCCTACAATGAGCAGTTCTTC,CASSATTGASYNEQFF
TRBV12-3/TRBV12-4,.,TRBJ1-6,.,13,TGTGCCAGCAGCTTTGGGGCTAATTCACCCCTCCACTTT,CASSFGANSPLHF
TRBV19,TRBD1,TRBJ1-4,.,13,TGTGCCAGTACCATGGGGAGGGGGCTAAAACTGTTTTTT,CASTMGRGLKLFF
TRBV5-4,.,TRBJ1-5,few,13,TGTGCCAGCAGCTCAGGACAGCGACAGCCCCAGCATTTT,CASSSGQRQPQHF
TRBV7-9,.,TRBJ1-2,.,15,TGTGCCAGCAGTTTAGGGGGGGCGCAGGACTATGGCTACACCTTC,CASSLGGAQDYGYTF
TRBV20-1,.,TRBJ2-1,.,16,TGCAGTGCTAGTGGTTTTCGGCAGGGGAAAGGAAATGAGCAGTTCTTC,CSASGFRQGKGNEQFF
TRBV9,TRBD1,TRBJ2-1,.,15,TGTGCCAGCAGTATAGGGTGGACAGGGGTTAATGAGCAGTTCTTC,CASSIGWTGVNEQFF
TRBV5-4,.,TRBJ1-4,.,14,TGTGCCAGCAGCTTGGTACAGGGAAGTGAAAAACTGTTTTTT,CASSLVQGSEKLFF
TRBV6-5,TRBD1,TRBJ1-1,.,14,TGTGCCAGCAGTTTAGACAGGGGAGACACTGAAGCTTTCTTT,CASSLDRGDTEAFF
TRBV18,TRBD1,TRBJ1-1,.,17,TGTGCCAGCTCACCAGCAAGGGGGACAGGGACGAGGACTGAAGCTTTCTTT,CASSPARGTGTRTEAFF
TRBV5-5,TRBD1,TRBJ2-7,.,16,TGTGCCAGCAGCTTAGCAGGGACAGGGGGCTACTACGAGCAGTACTTC,CASSLAGTGGYYEQYF
TRBV27,TRBD1,TRBJ1-2,.,17,TGTGCCAGCAGGGGGGCAGGGGGCCTCCCTCCCCTCTATGGCTACACCTTC,CASRGAGGLPPLYGYTF
TRBV7-8,.,TRBJ1-6,.,15,TGTGCCAGCAGCCCGGTGGGGGCTTCGGAGTCACCCCTCCACTTT,CASSPVGASESPLHF
TRBV30,.,TRBJ1-1,.,13,TGTGCCTGGAGTGGGGAACTGAACACTGAAGCTTTCTTT,CAWSGELNTEAFF
TRBV7-9,TRBD1,TRBJ2-1,.,18,TGTGCCAGCAGCCCCAGAGGTCTTGGACAGGGGGCGAGTAATGAGCAGTTCTTC,CASSPRGLGQGASNEQFF
TRBV7-9,.,TRBJ2-7,.,14,TGTGCCAGCACTCCGACGGGGTTCCCCTACGAGCAGTACTTC,CASTPTGFPYEQYF
TRBV7-6,.,TRBJ1-3,.,16,TGTGCCAGCAGCTTAGGGACAGCGAGCTCTGGAAACACCATATATTTT,CASSLGTASSGNTIYF
TRBV5-6,TRBD1,TRBJ1-4,.,16,TGTGCCAGCATCGTGGGTCCCGGGACAGGGGACGAAAAACTGTTTTTT,CASIVGPGTGDEKLFF
TRBV7-3,.,TRBJ2-7,.,14,TGTGCCAGCAGCCCCGAGGATCAGGCCTACGAGCAGTACTTC,CASSPEDQAYEQYF
TRBV6-2/TRBV6-3,TRBD2,TRBJ2-3,.,17,TGTGCCAGCAGTTTCTCGCGGACTAGCGGTCTCACAGATACGCAGTATTTT,CASSFSRTSGLTDTQYF
TRBV9,TRBD1,TRBJ1-6,.,16,TGTGCCAGCAGCGTAGCAGGGGGCATTGGGAATTCACCCCTCCACTTT,CASSVAGGIGNSPLHF
TRBV11-2,TRBD2,TRBJ2-1,.,16,TGTGCCAGCAGCCTCCGACTAGCGGGGGTTTACAATGAGCAGTTCTTC,CASSLRLAGVYNEQFF
TRBV2,.,TRBJ1-2,.,15,TGTGCCAGCAGTTTCCGGGACACCGGGACCTATGGCTACACCTTC,CASSFRDTGTYGYTF
TRBV11-1,.,TRBJ1-1,once,14,TGTGCCAGCAGCCTGTCGGACATACCCACTGAAGCTTTCTTT,CASSLSDIPTEAFF
TRBV9,.,TRBJ2-2,.,15,TGTGCCAGCAGCGTAGCTGGCAGGGACACCGGGGAGCTGTTTTTT,CASSVAGRDTGELFF
TRBV3-1/TRBV3-2,.,TRBJ1-6,.,16,TGTGCCAGCAGCGCATACAGGGCTCACTATAATTCACCCCTCCACTTT,CASSAYRAHYNSPLHF
TRBV20-1,.,TRBJ1-1,.,13,TGCAGTGCTAGTCACAGGATGAACACTGAAGCTTTCTTT,CSASHRMNTEAFF
TRBV5-1,.,TRBJ1-5,.,16,TGCGCCAGCAGCCCCGCAGGGGCGAGTGCCAATCAGCCCCAGCATTTT,CASSPAGASANQPQHF
TRBV19,.,TRBJ2-3,.,15,TGTGCCAGTAGTATGCTAAAGGTTTACACAGATACGCAGTATTTT,CASSMLKVYTDTQYF
TRBV19,TRBD1,TRBJ1-4,.,13,TGTGCCAGTAAAGGGACAGCTCTTGAAAAACTGTTTTTT,CASKGTALEKLFF
TRBV3-1/TRBV3-2,.,TRBJ2-3,.,15,TGTGCCAGCAGCCAAGATCTAACCTCTGTAAATACGCAGTATTTT,CASSQDLTSVNTQYF
TRBV4-1,TRBD1,TRBJ1-6,.,18,TGCGCCAGCAGCCAAGGGACAGGGGGAATCACCTATAATTCACCCCTCCACTTT,CASSQGTGGITYNSPLHF
TRBV14,TRBD1,TRBJ1-3,.,17,TGTGCCAGCAGCCAACTATCTTTACAGGGGATCCCTATCACCATATATTTT,CASSQLSLQGIPITIYF
TRBV5-4,TRBD2,TRBJ2-1,.,16,TGTGCCAGCAGCTCATATAGCGGGCTGTCCTACAATGAGCAGTTCTTC,CASSSYSGLSYNEQFF
TRBV5-4,.,TRBJ1-4,.,17,TGTGCCAGCAGCTTGGATTTAACGGCTGCAACTAATGAAAAACTGTTTTTT,CASSLDLTAATNEKLFF
TRBV18,.,TRBJ1-3,many,16,TGTGCCAGCTCACCCAATTGGGGGGCGTCTGGAAACACCATATATTTT,CASSPNWGASGNTIYF
TRBV25-1,TRBD1,TRBJ2-7,.,15,TGTGCCAGCAGTCGGGTAGACAGGGATGTAGGCGAGCAGTACTTC,CASSRVDRDVGEQYF
TRBV3-1/TRBV3-2,.,TRBJ1-2,few,15,TGTGCCAGCAGCCAAACGGGGAGGTCTTACTATGGCTACACCTTC,CASSQTGRSYYGYTF
TRBV7-3,.,TRBJ2-2,.,12,TGTGCCAGCAGCCCGGACACCGGGGAGCTGTTTTTT,CASSPDTGELFF
TRBV11-2,TRBD1,TRBJ1-2,.,15,TGTGCCAGCAGCCCCCTAGACAGGGGTGACTATGGCTACACCTTC,CASSPLDRGDYGYTF
TRBV19,.,TRBJ1-5,.,15,TGTGCCAGTCTACCCTCCCGACAGGTCAATCAGCCCCAGCATTTT,CASLPSRQVNQPQHF
TRBV30,.,TRBJ1-5,.,17,TGTGCCTGGAGTACGGGGGTAGGTCCTCGCGGCAATCAGCCCCAGCATTTT,CAWSTGVGPRGNQPQHF
TRBV3-1/TRBV3-2,.,TRBJ1-3,.,16,TGTGCCAGCAGCCAAGTTGCAGGGCCCTCTGGAAACACCATATATTTT,CASSQVAGPSGNTIYF
TRBV5-1,.,TRBJ1-2,.,13,TGCGCCAGCAGCTTGGATGTCGTTGGTGGCTACACCTTC,CASSLDVVGGYTF
TRBV19,.,TRBJ2-7,.,11,TGTGCCAGTAGCCTCGGCTACGAGCAGTACTTC,CASSLGYEQYF
TRBV5-8,.,TRBJ1-1,.,14,TGTGCCAGCAGCCTCGGACGGGTGAACACTGAAGCTTTCTTT,CASSLGRVNTEAFF
TRBV7-6,.,TRBJ2-7,.,21,TGTGCCAGCAGCTTAGCCCAATCCGGGGGAGTGGACAGAATAAAAACCTACGAGCAGTACTTC,CASSLAQSGGVDRIKTYEQYF
TRBV18,TRBD1,TRBJ2-7,.,13,TGTGCCAGCTCACCAGGGACAGGGGGCGAGCAGTACTTC,CASSPGTGGEQYF
TRBV5-1,TRBD1,TRBJ1-6,.,14,TGCGCCAGCAGCCTGGGACAGTCTTTTTCACCCCTCCACTTT,CASSLGQSFSPLHF